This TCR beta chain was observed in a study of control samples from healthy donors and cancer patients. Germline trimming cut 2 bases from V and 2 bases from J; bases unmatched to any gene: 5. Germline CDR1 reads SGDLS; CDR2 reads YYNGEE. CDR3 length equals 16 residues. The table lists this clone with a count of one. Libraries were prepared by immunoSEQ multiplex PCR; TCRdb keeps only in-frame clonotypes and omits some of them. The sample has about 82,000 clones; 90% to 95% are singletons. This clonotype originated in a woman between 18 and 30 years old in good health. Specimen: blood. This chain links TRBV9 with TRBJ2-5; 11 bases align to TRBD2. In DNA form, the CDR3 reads TGTGCCAGCAGCGTGTCTAGCGGGGGGCCGCAAGAGACCCAGTACTTC. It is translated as CASSVSSGGPQETQYF.